Sequencing of this T cell receptor beta chain was carried out in a study of regulatory T cells in long-lasting Graves disease. The authors built TCR beta libraries using iRepertoire HTBI primers and Arm-PCR of CDR3 regions. As processed by the authors: Identified segments across samples numbered some 62 TRBV and about 15 TRBJ. TCRdb re-analysed the multiplex PCR reads in MiXCR, keeping a single row per CDR3 protein. The V and J calls and clone size come from TCRdb's table, not from the authors' own analysis. The table lists 300,000 or so distinct CDR3 sequences, roughly 21% of them singletons. Of note for this clonotype: Its matching antigen is unknown.

This CDR3 has 11 amino acids. Trimming took 6 bases from V and 4 from J, leaving 6 bases between them. Germline-derived CDR1 and CDR2 are ENHRY and SYGVKD. Time point described: persistent/refractory GD, antithyroid drugs over 5 years with positive TRAb. Making the TCR library involved RNA that had been extracted from PBMCs. Whole-study findings and limits: Persistent patients shared more public clonotypes (around 2,500) than new patients (approximately 970).

Sequencing used peripheral blood mononuclear cells (PBMCs), obtained when the disease was refractory, from a patient treated with antithyroid drugs. The TCR sequence derives from a female donor with Graves disease. The chain combines TRBV10-3 with TRBJ2-5; D not resolved. The CDR3: CAIRSGETQYF. CDR3 nucleotides: TGTGCCATCAGGTCAGGAGAGACCCAGTACTTC.